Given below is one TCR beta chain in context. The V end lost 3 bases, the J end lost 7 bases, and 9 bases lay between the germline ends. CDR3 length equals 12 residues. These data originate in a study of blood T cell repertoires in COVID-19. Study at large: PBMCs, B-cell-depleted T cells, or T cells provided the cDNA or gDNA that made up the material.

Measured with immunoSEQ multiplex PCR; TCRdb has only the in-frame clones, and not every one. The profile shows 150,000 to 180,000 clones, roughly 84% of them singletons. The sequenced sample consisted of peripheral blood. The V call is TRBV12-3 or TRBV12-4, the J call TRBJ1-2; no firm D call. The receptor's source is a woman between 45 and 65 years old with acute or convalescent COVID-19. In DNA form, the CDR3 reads TGTGCCAGCAGTTTCCCCCGGGGTGGCTACACCTTC. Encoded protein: CASSFPRGGYTF.